Presented here are 8 T cell receptor beta chains from one specimen sequenced in a study of shared clonotypes between healthy human individuals. Libraries were prepared by immunoSEQ multiplex PCR; TCRdb keeps only in-frame clonotypes and omits some of them. The table shows around 1.4 million clones, with about 98.5% occurring only once. The sequencing sample was made of naive CD4+ T cells sorted from blood. Subset noted: CD45RA+ positively selected. The receptors here all came from a man aged 25 to 45 in good health.

This clone was seen a single time. The chain uses TRBV7-9 and TRBJ2-7; D perhaps matches TRBD2 (5 bases). Germline CDR1 is SEHNR and CDR2 is FQNEAQ (reference sequence). Trimming took 1 base from V and 0 from J, leaving 13 bases between them. The CDR3 consists of 16 residues. The CDR3 DNA follows: TGTGCCAGCAGCTTAGTTGAGGGCTCCTACTCCTACGAGCAGTACTTC. Its translation: CASSLVEGSYSYEQYF.

The V call is TRBV5-4, the J call TRBJ1-4; the D is unclear. CDR1 is SGHNT, CDR2 YYREEE, per germline (reference sequence). V was clipped by 0 bases and J by 0 bases, with 6 bases between them. This CDR3 region has 15 residues. The CDR3 is CASSLAPTTNEKLFF. The CDR3 DNA is TGTGCCAGCAGCTTGGCCCCAACAACTAATGAAAAACTGTTTTTT.

The J gene is TRBJ2-3, the V gene TRBV18, with D unclear. V was shortened by 5 bases and J by 4 bases, with 13 bases between the two germline ends. The CDR3 contains 14 residues. Per the germline V gene, CDR1 is KGHSH and CDR2 is LQKENI. The CDR3 nucleotides are TGTGCCAGCTCAATCGTAGGGCGCGCAGATACGCAGTATTTT. Its translation is CASSIVGRADTQYF.

The V call is TRBV6-1, the J call TRBJ2-2; 11 bases line up with TRBD2. The CDR3 spans 15 residues. Germline values: CDR1 MNHNS, CDR2 SASEGT. The V and J ends lost 4 bases and 3 bases, in that order; junction bases with no gene match: 1. CDR3 DNA sequence: TGTGCCAGCAGTGCACTAGCGGGGGACACCGGGGAGCTGTTTTTT. Its translation: CASSALAGDTGELFF.

This chain uses TRBV7-2 with TRBJ2-1; D unclear. V lost 5 bases and J lost 2, with 10 bases in between. The CDR3 is 14 amino acids. CDR1 SGHTA and CDR2 FQGNSA come from the germline V gene. Here the CDR3 DNA reads TGTGCCAGCAGCCTCCCCCCAACCTACAATGAGCAGTTCTTC. It is translated as CASSLPPTYNEQFF.

The rearrangement links TRBV9 to TRBJ2-3, with TRBD2 matching 13 bases. The J segment lost 3 bases and the V segment lost 4 bases, leaving 11 bases of the junction unmatched. The CDR3 is 18 residues long. Germline V gene data show CDR1 as SGDLS and CDR2 as YYNGEE. For the CDR3, the DNA is TGTGCCAGCAGCACCCGACCCGGGACTAGCGGGGATACAGATACGCAGTATTTT. The encoded protein is CASSTRPGTSGDTDTQYF.

V gene TRBV5-1 combines with J gene TRBJ2-1; D is perhaps TRBD2 (5 bases). V was trimmed by 4 bases and J by 4 bases, leaving 21 bases between them. The CDR3 spans 17 residues. Looked up from germline, CDR1 is SGHRS and CDR2 is YFSETQ. CDR3 amino acids: CASSPGSAKARYNEQFF. For the CDR3, the DNA is TGCGCCAGCAGCCCGGGGTCCGCCAAAGCTAGATACAATGAGCAGTTCTTC.

The chain combines TRBV5-1 with TRBJ1-1; 8 positions agree with TRBD1. CDR1 and CDR2 (germline): SGHRS, YFSETQ. J lost 0 bases, V lost 0 bases, and 4 bases had no gene match. CDR3 length equals 16 residues. CDR3 sequence (DNA): TGCGCCAGCAGCTTGGCTCAGGGGGCTATGAACACTGAAGCTTTCTTT. This translates into CASSLAQGAMNTEAFF.